The 19 T cell receptor beta chains presented below share a single source sample, sequenced in a study of identical twins. TCRdb analysed the 5' RACE reads with MiXCR anew, one entry per CDR3 protein. In the table there are 1.5 million to 2 million distinct CDR3 sequences, 25% to 35% of which are singletons. Sequenced input: cord blood. The receptors were sampled from a newborn girl in good health.

Points on this clonotype: Germline is not matched at one junction end, which may reflect a read error. The rearrangement uses TRBV7-7 and TRBJ2-3; D not certain. Germline V gene data show CDR1 as SSHAT and CDR2 as FNYEAQ (reference sequence). The CDR3 length is 14 residues. The CDR3 is CASRQSYLEDAQYF. The CDR3, as DNA: TGTGCCAGCAGACAAAGCTACCTGGAAGATGCGCAGTATTTT. The entire variable domain, with the rest obtained from reference TRBV7-7 and TRBJ2-3, is as follows: GAGVSQSPRYKVTKRGQDVTLRCDPISSHATLYWYQQALGQGPEFLTYFNYEAQPDKSGLPSDRFSAERPEGSISTLTIQRTEQRDSAMYRCASRQSYLEDAQYFGPGTRLTVL.

The J gene is TRBJ1-1, the V gene TRBV12-3 or TRBV12-4, with D possibly being TRBD1 (6 bases). Trimming removed 3 bases from V and 1 base from J, with 12 bases in between. The CDR3 is 15 residues long. Here the CDR3 reads CASSFGGRGNTEAFF. CDR3 nucleotides: TGTGCCAGCAGTTTCGGGGGGCGAGGGAACACTGAAGCTTTCTTT.

This clonotype was seen only a few times. The rearrangement links TRBV3-1 to TRBJ2-7; 7 nucleotides match TRBD1. Germline assignment: CDR1 LGHDT and CDR2 YNNKEL (reference sequence). This CDR3 has 12 amino acids. Trimming at V came to 3 bases and at J to 7 bases, leaving 3 bases not matched to a gene. CDR3 residues: CASSQTGIEQYF. CDR3 sequence (DNA): TGTGCCAGCAGCCAGACAGGGATTGAGCAGTACTTC.

The V and J genes are TRBV28 and TRBJ2-7, with TRBD1 matching 7 bases. This CDR3 has 15 residues. V lost 3 bases, J lost 7 bases, and 12 bases stayed unmatched. Germline values: CDR1 MDHEN, CDR2 SYDVKM. This chain's CDR3 is CASSFLSGGRNEQYF. CDR3 DNA sequence: TGTGCCAGCAGTTTTCTGTCAGGGGGAAGGAATGAGCAGTACTTC.

Concerning this clonotype itself: A read error may be the cause here, since a much bigger clone is one base away. The chain employs TRBV28 and TRBJ2-5; no firm D call. TRBJ2-1 matches the DNA end more closely, so the J call is doubtful. The CDR3 runs 15 residues. Germline-derived CDR1 and CDR2 are MDHEN and SYDVKM. Written as DNA, the CDR3 is TGTGCCAGCAGTCGCCCAGCCTCAACGGAAGAGACCCAGTTCTTC. Amino acids: CASSRPASTEETQFF.

V usage is TRBV9 and J usage is TRBJ1-1, with D uncertain. The germline V and J ends were trimmed by 4 bases and 0 bases, with 16 bases remaining between them. This CDR3 spans 16 amino acids. From germline, CDR1 is SGDLS and CDR2 YYNGEE. CDR3 nucleotides: TGTGCCAGCAGCTTTTACGGGTGGGAAATGAACACTGAAGCTTTCTTT. Amino acids: CASSFYGWEMNTEAFF. The full variable domain, in which reference TRBV9 and TRBJ1-1 provide the parts outside the CDR3, is DSGVTQTPKHLITATGQRVTLRCSPRSGDLSVYWYQQSLDQGLQFLIQYYNGEERAKGNILERFSAQQFPDLHSELNLSSLELGDSALYFCASSFYGWEMNTEAFFGQGTRLTVV.

This sequence joins TRBV10-3 and TRBJ2-3; 9 positions agree with TRBD1. CDR3 size: 17 residues. Trimming at V came to 0 bases and at J to 4 bases, leaving 8 bases not matched to a gene. CDR1 and CDR2 from the germline V gene are ENHRY and SYGVKD. CDR3: CAISESAGTGLSDTQYF. The CDR3 bases are TGTGCCATCAGTGAGTCTGCGGGGACAGGGCTATCAGATACGCAGTATTTT.

This chain uses TRBV27 with TRBJ2-7; tentative D call: TRBD2 (5 bases). Looked up from germline, CDR1 is MNHEY and CDR2 is SMNVEV (reference sequence). Trimming stripped 6 bases from V and 0 bases from J, with 21 bases between. The CDR3 is 17 amino acids. The CDR3 coding sequence is TGTGCCAGCAGCCACAATCGAATAGCGCAAAGCTCCTACGAGCAGTACTTC. Amino acid sequence: CASSHNRIAQSSYEQYF.

The genes are TRBV12-3 or TRBV12-4 and TRBJ2-3; the D gene is possibly TRBD1 (5 bases). This CDR3 spans 14 amino acids. The V gene lost 5 bases and the J gene lost 4 bases, with 13 bases spanning the gap. The CDR3 sequence: CASSEQRGPDTQYF. The DNA for the CDR3 is TGTGCCAGCAGTGAACAAAGGGGTCCAGATACGCAGTATTTT.

The V gene is TRBV14, the J gene TRBJ1-2; D gene uncertain. This CDR3 has 15 amino acids. V was shortened by 1 base and J by 7 bases, with 16 bases between the two germline ends. Germline V gene sequence: CDR1 SGHDN, CDR2 FVKESK. This CDR3 is CASSQGVGLSGGYTF. The CDR3 DNA sequence: TGTGCCAGCAGCCAAGGTGTCGGCCTCTCGGGTGGCTACACCTTC.

This clonotype was picked up a small number of times. The J gene is TRBJ1-1, the V gene TRBV10-3; no reliable D call. Germline CDR1 ENHRY, CDR2 SYGVKD. V shed 0 bases and J shed 1 base, with 6 bases lying between them. This CDR3 contains 14 residues. CDR3 in amino acids: CAISESRRNTEAFF. The CDR3 nucleotides are TGTGCCATCAGTGAGTCAAGACGGAACACTGAAGCTTTCTTT.

The chain carries TRBV20-1 and TRBJ2-1; 8 bases are a match to TRBD2. Matching the DNA end better, TRBJ2-7 makes the J call doubtful. Germline V gene lookup returns CDR1 DFQATT and CDR2 SNEGSKA (reference sequence). The CDR3 consists of 14 residues. As DNA, the CDR3 is TGCAGTGCTAGGGGGACTAGTGGGCACAATGAGCAGTACTTC. It specifies CSARGTSGHNEQYF.

V gene TRBV7-2 combines with J gene TRBJ2-1, with TRBD2 matching 8 bases. The J segment lost 5 bases and the V segment lost 1 base, leaving 13 bases of the junction unmatched. CDR3 length: 18 residues. Germline assignment: CDR1 SGHTA and CDR2 FQGNSA. The CDR3 coding sequence is TGTGCCAGCAGCTTAGTCCCTAATGCGGGGGGAAAGAACAATGAGCAGTTCTTC. Translated, it gives CASSLVPNAGGKNNEQFF.

Details on this clonotype: The junction shows a germline mismatch at one end, possibly a read error. This sequence joins TRBV10-3 and TRBJ2-3; no reliable D call. Germline-derived CDR1 and CDR2 are ENHRY and SYGVKD. The CDR3 runs to 11 residues. The CDR3 region has the DNA TGTGCCATCAGTGAGTCCGATACGCAGGATTTT. Translation: CAISESDTQDF.

The V and J genes are TRBV29-1 and TRBJ2-7; possibly TRBD2 for D (5 bases). Trimming removed 4 bases from V and 7 bases from J, with 20 bases in between. The germline V gene encodes CDR1 SQVTM and CDR2 ANQGSEA. The length of the CDR3 is 14 residues. In DNA, the CDR3 is TGCAGCGTTGGGGCTCGGGTCCCTAGCAATGAGCAGTACTTC. This translates into CSVGARVPSNEQYF.

This clonotype has just one count. A read error may account for a junction end that differs from germline. The chain is built from TRBV12-3 or TRBV12-4 and TRBJ2-3; 12 nucleotides match TRBD2. The CDR3 sequence is 15 residues long. CDR3 DNA sequence: TGTGCCAGCTTCCTAGCGGGGGGGAGCACAGATACGGAGTATTTT. Translating it yields CASFLAGGSTDTEYF.

The rearrangement uses TRBV29-1 and TRBJ2-5; TRBD1 agrees at 10 bases. Germline values: CDR1 SQVTM, CDR2 ANQGSEA. The junction had 7 bases not matched to a gene; V was cut back by 5 bases and J by 1 base. This CDR3 has 15 residues. CDR3 nucleotide sequence: TGCAGCGTTCAATCGTGGGACAGGGGCCAAGAGACCCAGTACTTC. Translation gives CSVQSWDRGQETQYF.

The chain employs TRBV27 and TRBJ1-4; D possibly corresponds to TRBD1 (6 bases). CDR1 and CDR2 from the germline V gene are MNHEY and SMNVEV (reference sequence). Trimming left V 3 bases short and J 7 bases short, with 12 bases between. The CDR3 is made up of 14 amino acids. CDR3 protein: CASSFMGGAEKLFF. The CDR3 coding sequence is TGTGCCAGCAGTTTTATGGGGGGCGCTGAAAAACTGTTTTTT.

V is TRBV12-3 or TRBV12-4 and J is TRBJ2-5; 11 positions agree with TRBD1. V dropped 8 bases and J dropped 5; count of bases not matched to a gene: 13. There are 16 residues in the CDR3. Here the CDR3 reads CASDEFGQGALETQYF. The DNA of the CDR3 is TGTGCCAGCGACGAATTCGGACAGGGGGCTTTGGAGACCCAGTACTTC.